Presented here are 5 T cell receptor beta chains from one specimen sequenced in a study of shared clonotypes between healthy human individuals. Clones were sequenced by immunoSEQ multiplex PCR, and TCRdb holds only the in-frame ones, with some missing. Here the sample spans about 820,000 clones, approximately 92% being singletons. Selected positively for CCR7 and CD45RO-negative, naive CD8 cells excluded terminally differentiated effector memory CD45RA+ cells. The sequenced sample was naive CD8+ T cells sorted from blood. Every receptor here comes from a man younger than 40 in good health.

The chain couples TRBV19 to TRBJ2-2; D uncertain. V lost 5 bases, J lost 0 bases, and 7 bases lay in between. The CDR3 loop spans 14 amino acids. From germline, CDR1 is LNHDA and CDR2 SQIVND (reference sequence). The CDR3 reads CASSVYTNTGELFF. The CDR3 nucleotides are TGTGCCAGTAGTGTGTATACGAACACCGGGGAGCTGTTTTTT.

This chain joins TRBV7-9 and TRBJ1-1; no reliable D call. The length of the CDR3 is 14 residues. CDR1 is SEHNR, CDR2 FQNEAQ, per germline (reference sequence). Trimming took 7 bases from V and 4 from J, leaving 16 bases between them. The CDR3 region has the DNA TGTGCCAGCATCCCAGGCAGGCCGGCCACTGAAGCTTTCTTT. This sequence encodes CASIPGRPATEAFF.

This clone is a singleton in its sample. The V and J genes are TRBV4-1 and TRBJ2-1; 10 positions match TRBD2. This CDR3 region has 16 residues. V lost 4 bases to trimming and J lost 0 bases; unmatched junction nucleotides: 3. Germline CDR1 reads MGHRA; CDR2 reads YSYEKL. DNA for the CDR3: TGCGCCAGCAGCCTCCGGACTAGCGGCTCCTACAATGAGCAGTTCTTC. This gives the protein CASSLRTSGSYNEQFF.

The chain joins TRBV10-2 to TRBJ2-5, with 12 positions matching TRBD2. In germline, CDR1 is WSHSY, CDR2 SAAADI. Trimming took 5 bases from V and 2 from J; bases not matched to a gene: 6. The CDR3 is 16 amino acids. The CDR3 sequence is CASSPHLAGGQETQYF. DNA for the CDR3: TGCGCCAGCAGTCCTCATCTAGCGGGAGGGCAAGAGACCCAGTACTTC.

The chain employs TRBV7-9 and TRBJ2-5, with 10 bases fitting TRBD1. The germline gives CDR1 SEHNR, CDR2 FQNEAQ (reference sequence). Unmatched junction bases numbered 10, after V lost 5 bases and J lost 4 bases. The CDR3 consists of 16 residues. The CDR3 sequence is CASSRGGTGDVETQYF. The CDR3 DNA reads as TGTGCCAGCAGCCGAGGGGGGACAGGGGACGTAGAGACCCAGTACTTC.